Following are 17 T cell receptor beta chains from one sample sequenced in a study of cytomegalovirus exposure and HLA in healthy donors. The PCR was carried out with 60 Vbeta primers and 13 Jbeta primers. Profiling relied on immunoSEQ multiplex PCR, and the TCRdb table lists in-frame clones only, not all of them. The table lists approximately 130,000 clones, over 60% of them singletons, with 4.5% to 6% in the top ten. The material sequenced was PBMCs. The source of these receptors is a young man in good health and CMV-seropositive.

The gene calls are TRBV18 and TRBJ2-1; perhaps TRBD1 as D (6 bases). This CDR3 has 13 residues. CDR1 is KGHSH and CDR2 is LQKENI in the germline V gene. The ends were cut back, 8 bases at V and 3 bases at J, with 11 bases in the middle. The CDR3 loop reads CASRRGRYNEQFF. The CDR3 bases are TGTGCCAGCCGCAGGGGCCGCTACAATGAGCAGTTCTTC.

V gene TRBV29-1 combines with J gene TRBJ2-7, with 7 bases aligning to TRBD2. The CDR3 runs 14 residues. The trim removed 3 bases at V and 3 bases at J, leaving 8 bases unmatched. The germline V gene encodes CDR1 SQVTM and CDR2 ANQGSEA. The CDR3 bases are TGCAGCGTTGAGTCCACTAGCGAAAGCTACGAGCAGTACTTC. It specifies CSVESTSESYEQYF.

The V call is TRBV5-1, the J call TRBJ2-1; TRBD2 might be the D (6 bases). The germline V gene has CDR1 SGHRS and CDR2 YFSETQ. Trimming cost V 4 bases and J 3 bases, with 8 bases left between them. CDR3 size: 13 residues. CDR3 nucleotide sequence: TGCGCCAGCAGCCGGGACTTCTACAATGAGCAGTTCTTC. Its protein product is CASSRDFYNEQFF.

The chain recombines TRBV9 with TRBJ1-5, with D tentatively TRBD1 (5 bases). Per the germline V gene, CDR1 is SGDLS and CDR2 is YYNGEE. The germline V and J ends were trimmed by 3 bases and 4 bases, with 8 bases remaining between them. This CDR3 is built from 13 residues. CDR3 in DNA: TGTGCCAGCAGCGGGGGGGAGAATCAGCCCCAGCATTTT. Its protein is CASSGGENQPQHF.

This clone was seen only a few times. V and J are TRBV25-1 and TRBJ2-7; 10 nucleotides line up with TRBD1. Germline CDR1 and CDR2: MGHDK and SYGVNS. Trimming took 8 bases from V and 6 from J; bases not matched to a gene: 7. The CDR3 is 13 amino acids. The DNA of the CDR3 is TGTGCCAGCCGGGACAGGGGCTCCCTCGAGCAGTACTTC. Amino acids: CASRDRGSLEQYF.

The DNA of the CDR3 is TGCGCCAGCAGCTCCGCCCTGACAGGCCCAGGGAGAGAGACCCAGTACTTC. It translates to CASSSALTGPGRETQYF. The genes are TRBV5-1 and TRBJ2-5; D is perhaps TRBD1 (6 bases). The CDR3 sequence is 17 residues long. Trimming took off 3 bases at V and 4 bases at J, with 22 bases between the two ends. Germline V gene sequence: CDR1 SGHRS, CDR2 YFSETQ.

The chain recombines TRBV29-1 with TRBJ2-5, with D perhaps TRBD2 (6 bases). The end of the DNA is better explained by TRBJ2-7, so the J call may be wrong. CDR1 and CDR2 (germline): SQVTM, ANQGSEA. This CDR3 comprises 13 residues. As DNA, the CDR3 is TGCAGCGTTGTCCTAGCGCGAGCCTACGAGCAGTACTTC. Its translation: CSVVLARAYEQYF.

The J gene is TRBJ1-6, the V gene TRBV10-2; 7 nucleotides match TRBD1. The J segment lost 9 bases and the V segment lost 3 bases, leaving 11 bases of the junction unmatched. This CDR3 comprises 16 residues. Germline-derived CDR1 and CDR2 are WSHSY and SAAADI. CDR3 sequence reads: CASSEVGTELGSPLHF. The CDR3 DNA is TGCGCCAGCAGTGAAGTCGGGACAGAACTTGGTTCACCCCTCCACTTT.

The V gene is TRBV5-4, the J gene TRBJ2-1; 8 bases agree with TRBD2. V was pared by 0 bases and J by 8 bases, with 7 bases of the junction left unmatched. The CDR3 totals 15 residues. Germline assignment: CDR1 SGHNT and CDR2 YYREEE (reference sequence). CDR3 loop: CASSLAGTRSDEQFF. The CDR3 DNA follows: TGTGCCAGCAGCTTGGCCGGGACTAGATCGGATGAGCAGTTCTTC.

J is TRBJ2-7 and V is TRBV11-1; D gene ambiguous. V lost 7 bases and J 3 bases, leaving 13 bases between the germline ends. The CDR3 contains 13 residues. Looked up from germline, CDR1 is SGHAT and CDR2 is FQDESV (reference sequence). The DNA of the CDR3 is TGTGCCAGCATGGTGGCTCCTGGCTACGAGCAGTACTTC. This sequence encodes CASMVAPGYEQYF.

The V call is TRBV19, the J call TRBJ1-1; no clear D. The CDR3 has 13 amino acids. The germline V gene has CDR1 LNHDA and CDR2 SQIVND (reference sequence). V lost 3 bases and J 1 base, leaving 6 bases between the germline ends. The CDR3 DNA reads as TGTGCCAGTAGTATCTCCAGGAACACTGAAGCTTTCTTT. This gives the protein CASSISRNTEAFF.

This clone has just one count. CDR3 sequence: CAWSVLKPRSTEAFF. The CDR3 DNA reads TGTGCCTGGAGTGTACTTAAGCCCCGGAGCACTGAAGCTTTCTTT. V usage is TRBV30 and J usage is TRBJ1-1; D is uncertain. The CDR3 is 15 amino acids. Trimming took off 0 bases at V and 4 bases at J, with 15 bases between the two ends. Looked up from germline, CDR1 is GTSNPN and CDR2 is SVGIG (reference sequence).

Comments on this clone: Other nucleotide sequences in the sample specify the same CDR3. The gene calls are TRBV9 and TRBJ1-3; maybe TRBD1 (5 bases). CDR1 and CDR2 (germline): SGDLS, YYNGEE. The V end was cut by 3 bases, the J end by 0 bases, with 10 bases between. CDR3 length: 15 residues. CDR3 nucleotides: TGTGCCAGCAGCGCCGGGGGGAGCTCTGGAAACACCATATATTTT. Protein sequence: CASSAGGSSGNTIYF.

The J gene is TRBJ1-1, the V gene TRBV5-1, with TRBD1 matching over 9 bases. The germline CDR1 and CDR2 sequences are SGHRS and YFSETQ. The CDR3 spans 15 residues. Trimming cost V 4 bases and J 1 base; bases outside gene matches: 5. The CDR3 bases are TGCGCCAGCAGCATATGGGGACAGGGGAACACTGAAGCTTTCTTT. This gives the protein CASSIWGQGNTEAFF.

The chain uses TRBV10-3 and TRBJ2-7, with D possibly TRBD1 on 5 matching bases. The CDR3 has 15 residues. The V gene lost 3 bases and the J gene lost 3 bases, with 15 bases spanning the gap. Per germline, CDR1 ENHRY and CDR2 SYGVKD. As DNA, the CDR3 is TGTGCCATCAGTGACCCAACAACGACAGTCTACGAGCAGTACTTC. Translation gives CAISDPTTTVYEQYF.

V is TRBV6-6 and J is TRBJ1-1; maybe TRBD1 (5 bases). V lost 7 bases and J 4 bases, leaving 13 bases between the germline ends. CDR3 length: 13 amino acids. Per the germline V gene, CDR1 is MNHNY and CDR2 is SVGAGI (reference sequence). The CDR3 loop reads CASNQGARTEAFF. Written as DNA, the CDR3 is TGTGCCAGCAACCAAGGGGCGCGCACTGAAGCTTTCTTT.

In its sample, this clone was seen a few times. V is TRBV6-5 and J is TRBJ2-7; possibly TRBD1 for D (6 bases). From germline, CDR1 is MNHEY and CDR2 SVGAGI. The V and J ends lost 4 bases and 0 bases respectively, with 13 bases between them. The CDR3 spans 15 residues. The CDR3 sequence is CASSSHLDSSYEQYF. Written as DNA, the CDR3 is TGTGCCAGCAGTTCCCACCTGGACAGCTCCTACGAGCAGTACTTC.